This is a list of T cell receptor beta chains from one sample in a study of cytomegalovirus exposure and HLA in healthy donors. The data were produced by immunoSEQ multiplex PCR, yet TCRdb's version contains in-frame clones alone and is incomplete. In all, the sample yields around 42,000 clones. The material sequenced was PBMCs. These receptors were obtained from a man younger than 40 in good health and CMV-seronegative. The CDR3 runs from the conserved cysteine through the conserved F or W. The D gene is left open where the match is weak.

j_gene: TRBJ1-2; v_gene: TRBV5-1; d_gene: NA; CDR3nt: TGCGCCAGCAGCCCTGGACAGAACTATGGCTACACCTTC; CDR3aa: CASSPGQNYGYTF
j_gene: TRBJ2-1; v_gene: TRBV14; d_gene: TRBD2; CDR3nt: TGTGCCAGCAGCCGAGAAGTGCCCGGGGGGAGGTTCTTC; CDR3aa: CASSREVPGGRFF
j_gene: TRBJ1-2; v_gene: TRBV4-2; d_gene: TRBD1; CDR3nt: TGTGCCAGCAGCCAACCCAGGACAGGGGAAGGCTACACCTTC; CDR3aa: CASSQPRTGEGYTF
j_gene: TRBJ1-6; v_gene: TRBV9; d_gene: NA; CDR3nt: TGTGCCAGCAGCGGATCGGAAAGGGGTGGATCACCCCTCCACTTT; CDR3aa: CASSGSERGGSPLHF
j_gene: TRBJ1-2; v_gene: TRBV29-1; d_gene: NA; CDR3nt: TGCAGCGTTGAAGGTCCCGGGAATGGCTACACCTTC; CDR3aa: CSVEGPGNGYTF
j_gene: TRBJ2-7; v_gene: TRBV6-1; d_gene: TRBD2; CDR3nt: TGTGCCAGCAGTGTGACTAGCGGAAATCCCTACGAGCAGTACTTC; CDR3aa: CASSVTSGNPYEQYF
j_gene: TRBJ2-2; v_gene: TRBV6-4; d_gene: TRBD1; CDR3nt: TGTGCCACCAAGGACAGGGAGGAGGCCGGGGAGCTGTTTTTT; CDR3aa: CATKDREEAGELFF
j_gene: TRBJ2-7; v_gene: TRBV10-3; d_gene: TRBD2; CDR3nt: TGTGCCATCAGGGGGATACTAGCGGGAGGGCCATCCGAGCAGTACTTC; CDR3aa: CAIRGILAGGPSEQYF
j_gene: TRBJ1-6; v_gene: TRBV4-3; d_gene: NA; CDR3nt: TGCGCCAGCAGCCAAGATGTATCAGGGGCGGGAGAGGATAATTCACCCCTCCACTTT; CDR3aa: CASSQDVSGAGEDNSPLHF
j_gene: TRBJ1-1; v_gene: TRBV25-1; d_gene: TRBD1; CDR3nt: TGTGCCAGCAGTGAATTTGGACAGGGGAACACTGAAGCTTTCTTT; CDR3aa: CASSEFGQGNTEAFF
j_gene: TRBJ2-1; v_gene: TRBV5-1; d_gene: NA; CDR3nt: TGCGCCAGCAGCTTGTTCTCGAGTGAGCAGTTCTTC; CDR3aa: CASSLFSSEQFF
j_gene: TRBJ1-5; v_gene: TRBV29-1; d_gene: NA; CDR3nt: TGCAGCGTCCGCCTGGGGGGGGGCAATCAGCCCCAGCATTTT; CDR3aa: CSVRLGGGNQPQHF
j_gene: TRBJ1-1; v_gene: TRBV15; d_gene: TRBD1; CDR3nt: TGTGCCACCAGAGAGACAGGGACCCCTGAAGCTTTCTTT; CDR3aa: CATRETGTPEAFF
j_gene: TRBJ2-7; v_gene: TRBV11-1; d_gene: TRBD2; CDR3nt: TGTGCCAGCACCAAGGGACTAGCGGGATCTTATTCCTACGAGCAGTACTTC; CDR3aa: CASTKGLAGSYSYEQYF
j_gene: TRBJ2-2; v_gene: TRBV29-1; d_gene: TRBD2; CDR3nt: TGCAGCTACCGCGGGGGGGGCACCGGGGAGCTGTTTTTT; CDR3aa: CSYRGGGTGELFF
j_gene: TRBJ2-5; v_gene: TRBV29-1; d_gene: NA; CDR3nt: TGCAGCGTTTCAGACAAGGGGCCCGCGGCCCAGTACTTC; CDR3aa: CSVSDKGPAAQYF
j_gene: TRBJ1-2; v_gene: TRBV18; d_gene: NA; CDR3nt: TGTGCCAGCTCAAGGGGCAGGGACTATGGCTACACCTTC; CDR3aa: CASSRGRDYGYTF
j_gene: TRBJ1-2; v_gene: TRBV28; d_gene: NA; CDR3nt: TGTGCCAGCACCCCCATCATAGGGGGACCGTACTATGGCTACACCTTC; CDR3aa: CASTPIIGGPYYGYTF
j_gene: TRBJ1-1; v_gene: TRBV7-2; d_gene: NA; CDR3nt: TGTGCCAGCAGCCGGATCTCACAGGGCGTGAACACTGAAGCTTTCTTT; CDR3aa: CASSRISQGVNTEAFF
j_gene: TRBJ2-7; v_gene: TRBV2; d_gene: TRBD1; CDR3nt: TGTGCCAGCAGTGCAGCAGGGGGCTCCGAGCAGTACTTC; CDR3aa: CASSAAGGSEQYF
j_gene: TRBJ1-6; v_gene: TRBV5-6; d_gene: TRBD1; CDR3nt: TGTGCCAGCAGCTATAGGACAGGGTGGGGTTCACCCCTCCACTTT; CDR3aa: CASSYRTGWGSPLHF
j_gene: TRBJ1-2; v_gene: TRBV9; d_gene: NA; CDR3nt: TGTGCCAGCAGCGTAGACGGGGGGAAACGGGCTAACTATGGCTACACCTTC; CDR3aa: CASSVDGGKRANYGYTF
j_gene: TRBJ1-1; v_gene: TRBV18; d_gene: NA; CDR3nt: TGTGCCAGCTCACGGAAACAGGAAAACACTGAAGCTTTCTTT; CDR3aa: CASSRKQENTEAFF
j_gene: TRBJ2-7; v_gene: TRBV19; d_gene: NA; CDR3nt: TGTGCCAGTAGTATAGAGGGCAGCTCCTACGAGCAGTACTTC; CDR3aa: CASSIEGSSYEQYF
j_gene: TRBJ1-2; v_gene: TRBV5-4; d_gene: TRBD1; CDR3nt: TGTGCCAGCAGCTCCCACTACAGGGGGAGGAACTATGGCTACACCTTC; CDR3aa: CASSSHYRGRNYGYTF
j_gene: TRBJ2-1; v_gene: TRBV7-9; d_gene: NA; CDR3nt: TGTGCCAGCAGCTTACTTGTAACAGACAATGAGCAGTTCTTC; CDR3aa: CASSLLVTDNEQFF
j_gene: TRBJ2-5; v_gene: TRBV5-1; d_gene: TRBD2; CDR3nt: TGCGCCAGCAGCTCGACAGTAGCGGGAGGGCCAGAGACCCAGTACTTC; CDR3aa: CASSSTVAGGPETQYF
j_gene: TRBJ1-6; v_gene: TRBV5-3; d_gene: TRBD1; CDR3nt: TGTGCCAGAAGCCCCTGGACAGGACCTCTATTCTATAATTCACCCCTCCACTTT; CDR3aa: CARSPWTGPLFYNSPLHF
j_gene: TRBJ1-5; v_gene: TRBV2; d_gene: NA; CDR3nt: TGTGCCAGCAAGACAGGTGTTCAGCCCCAGCATTTT; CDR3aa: CASKTGVQPQHF
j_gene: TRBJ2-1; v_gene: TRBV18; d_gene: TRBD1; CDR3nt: TGTGCCAGCTCGCAACTGGGGACAGGGGCCTACAATGAGCAGTTCTTC; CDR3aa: CASSQLGTGAYNEQFF
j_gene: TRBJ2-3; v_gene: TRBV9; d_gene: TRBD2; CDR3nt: TGTGCCAGCAGCGTAGGGCTAGCGGGCTTCACAGATACGCAGTATTTT; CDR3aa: CASSVGLAGFTDTQYF
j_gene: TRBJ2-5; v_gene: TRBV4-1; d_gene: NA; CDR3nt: TGCGCCAGCAGCCAGGGCAGAGAGCTAGAGACCCAGTACTTC; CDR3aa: CASSQGRELETQYF
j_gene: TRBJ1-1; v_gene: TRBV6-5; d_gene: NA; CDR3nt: TGTGCCAGCAGAACAGGGTTGGCAGGCACTGAAGCTTTCTTT; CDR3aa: CASRTGLAGTEAFF
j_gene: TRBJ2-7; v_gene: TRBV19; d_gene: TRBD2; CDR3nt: TGTGCCAGTGGGTCTAGCGGGGGAGGATACGAGCAGTACTTC; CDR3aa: CASGSSGGGYEQYF
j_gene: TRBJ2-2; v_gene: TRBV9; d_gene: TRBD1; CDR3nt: TGTGCCAGCAGCATTTCCGGGACAGCGAACACCGGGGAGCTGTTTTTT; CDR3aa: CASSISGTANTGELFF
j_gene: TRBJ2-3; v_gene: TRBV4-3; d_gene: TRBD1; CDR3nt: TGCGCCAGCAGCCCCACCCCGGGACAGGGACTCACAGATACGCAGTATTTT; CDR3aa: CASSPTPGQGLTDTQYF
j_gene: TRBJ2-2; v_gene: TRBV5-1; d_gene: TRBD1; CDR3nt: TGCGCCAGCAGCCCATCGACAGGGGTGGCGAACACCGGGGAGCTGTTTTTT; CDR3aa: CASSPSTGVANTGELFF
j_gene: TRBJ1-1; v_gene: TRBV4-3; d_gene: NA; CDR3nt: TGCGCCAGCAGCCAAGATGTTTACATGAACACTGAAGCTTTCTTT; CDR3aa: CASSQDVYMNTEAFF
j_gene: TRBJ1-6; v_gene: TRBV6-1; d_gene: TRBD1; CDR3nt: TGTGCCAGCAGTGAAGCGAGGTGGGTGGACAGGGGGGTTCGTAATTCACCCCTCCACTTT; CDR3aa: CASSEARWVDRGVRNSPLHF
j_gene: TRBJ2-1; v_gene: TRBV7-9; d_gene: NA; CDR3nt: TGTGCCAGCAGCTACCAGGGAAAGCAGTTCTTC; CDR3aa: CASSYQGKQFF
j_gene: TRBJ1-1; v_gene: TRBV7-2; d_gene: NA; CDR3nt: TGTGCCAGCAGCTTAGTACGCGGGGCCGTTGAAGCTTTCTTT; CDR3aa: CASSLVRGAVEAFF
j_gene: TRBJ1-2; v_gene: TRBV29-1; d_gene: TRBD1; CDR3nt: TGCAGCGCCCTAGACAGGGCTAACTATGGCTACACCTTC; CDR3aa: CSALDRANYGYTF
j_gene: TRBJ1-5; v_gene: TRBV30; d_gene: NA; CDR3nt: TGTGCCTGGAGTGTTAGAGATTTTAACCAGCCCCAGCATTTT; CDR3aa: CAWSVRDFNQPQHF
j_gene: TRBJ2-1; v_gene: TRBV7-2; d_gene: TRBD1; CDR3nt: TGTGCCAGCAGCCAGGGGGACAGGGGGCGGGACAATGAGCAGTTCTTC; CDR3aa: CASSQGDRGRDNEQFF
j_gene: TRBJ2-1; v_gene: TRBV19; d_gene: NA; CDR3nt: TGTGCCACCGAGGCAGCACTAAGTAGTGAGCAGTTCTTC; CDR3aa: CATEAALSSEQFF
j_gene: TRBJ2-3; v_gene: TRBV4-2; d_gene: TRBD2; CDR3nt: TGTGCCAGCAGCCAAGGGACTAGCGGAAGGGATACGCAGTATTTT; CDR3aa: CASSQGTSGRDTQYF
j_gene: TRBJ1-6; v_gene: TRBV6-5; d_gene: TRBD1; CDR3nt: TGTGCCAGCAGGTTGGGACAGTCAATTAATTCACCCCTACACTTT; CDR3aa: CASRLGQSINSPLHF
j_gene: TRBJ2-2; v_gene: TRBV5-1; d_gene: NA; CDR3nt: TGCGCCAGCCGAAGGGGGGGCGACACCGGGGAGCTGTTTTTT; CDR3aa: CASRRGGDTGELFF
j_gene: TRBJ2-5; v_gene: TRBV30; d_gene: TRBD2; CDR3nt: TGTGCCTGGAGTCCCAAGACTAGCGGCAAAGAGACCCAGTACTTC; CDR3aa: CAWSPKTSGKETQYF
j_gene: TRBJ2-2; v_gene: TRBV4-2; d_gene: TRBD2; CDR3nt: TGTGCCAGCAGCCAGCTTAGCGGGGCCGGGGAGCTGTTTTTT; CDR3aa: CASSQLSGAGELFF
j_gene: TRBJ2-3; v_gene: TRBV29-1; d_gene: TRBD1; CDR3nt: TGCAGCGTCGGGACAGGGGAAACAGATACGCAGTATTTT; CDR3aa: CSVGTGETDTQYF
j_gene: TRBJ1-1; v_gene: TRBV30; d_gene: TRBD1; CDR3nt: TGTGCCTGGAGTGCAGGGGGTCTTGAAGCTTTCTTT; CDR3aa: CAWSAGGLEAFF
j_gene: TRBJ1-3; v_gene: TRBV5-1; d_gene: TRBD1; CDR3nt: TGCGCCAGCAGCTTGGGGGGACAGGGGACAAACACCATATATTTT; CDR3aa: CASSLGGQGTNTIYF
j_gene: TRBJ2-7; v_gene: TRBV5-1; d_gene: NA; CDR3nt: TGCGCCAGCAGCTTGGCCGGTAGCTCCTACGAGCAGTACTTC; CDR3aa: CASSLAGSSYEQYF
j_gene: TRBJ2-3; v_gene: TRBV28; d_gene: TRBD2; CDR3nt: TGTGCCAGCAGTTTATCCTCCGGACTAGCGGCTAGCACAGATACGCAGTATTTT; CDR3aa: CASSLSSGLAASTDTQYF
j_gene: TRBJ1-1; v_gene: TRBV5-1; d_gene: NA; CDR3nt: TGCGCCAGCAGCTTGCAGGGGCCCACGAACACTGAAGCTTTCTTT; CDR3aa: CASSLQGPTNTEAFF
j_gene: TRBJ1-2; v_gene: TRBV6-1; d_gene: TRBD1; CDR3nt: TGTGCCAGCAGTGAAGCGTGGACAGGGTATGGCTACACCTTC; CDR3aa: CASSEAWTGYGYTF
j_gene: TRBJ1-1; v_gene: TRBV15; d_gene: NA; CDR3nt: TGTGCCACCAGCAGAGACCCGGGCACTGAAGCTTTCTTT; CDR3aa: CATSRDPGTEAFF